The rows below give T cell receptor beta chains drawn from one sample of a study of TIL therapy for anti-PD-1-resistant metastatic lung cancer. Sequencing used immunoSEQ multiplex PCR; TCRdb keeps in-frame clones, though not all of them. Of roughly 60,000 clones listed, over 75% are singletons. The material was blood, obtained at baseline. Source of these receptors: a person aged 25-80 years with non-small cell lung cancer. Both conserved end residues are part of each CDR3. A D gene is named only where the DNA matches it firmly. A clone size is listed for some rows: how often the clone was seen (once, few, many), or a class if it is expanded.

len	v_gene	abundance	d_gene	j_gene	CDR3nt	CDR3aa
16	TRBV6-6	.	.	TRBJ2-2	TGTGCCAGCAGCCCTCGGGGCAAGCCGAACACCGGGGAGCTGTTTTTT	CASSPRGKPNTGELFF
13	TRBV4-1	.	.	TRBJ1-6	TGCGCCAGCAGCCAAGTAGGTAATTCACCCCTCCACTTT	CASSQVGNSPLHF
14	TRBV7-9	.	.	TRBJ1-1	TGTGCCAGCAGCTTATCACTCAGTCACCCTGAAGCTTTCTTT	CASSLSLSHPEAFF
15	TRBV7-9	once	.	TRBJ2-5	TGTGCCAGCAGCCCTCGCGGGACGGCCCAAGAGACCCAGTACTTC	CASSPRGTAQETQYF
15	TRBV6-5	few	.	TRBJ1-2	TGTGCCAGCAGTTACTCCCCAATAGGTTCCTATGGCTACACCTTC	CASSYSPIGSYGYTF
14	TRBV10-3	few	TRBD1	TRBJ2-7	TGTGCCATCAGTGAGTCGGGACAGTACTACGAGCAGTACTTC	CAISESGQYYEQYF
13	TRBV6-6	.	TRBD1	TRBJ2-7	TGTGCCAGCAGTTACCCGCAGGGGGACGAGCAGTACTTC	CASSYPQGDEQYF
14	TRBV29-1	.	TRBD2	TRBJ2-1	TGCAGCGTTTGGCGGGAGGGTACCTACAATGAGCAGTTCTTC	CSVWREGTYNEQFF
15	TRBV28	.	TRBD2	TRBJ2-7	TGTGCCAGCCGACCGGGAGGAGGCGTGTGGGAAGAGCAGTACTTC	CASRPGGGVWEEQYF
15	TRBV20-1	once	TRBD2	TRBJ2-5	TGCAGTGCTAGTTTCTGGCAGGCAAGGGAGGGGACCCAGTACTTC	CSASFWQAREGTQYF
14	TRBV19	.	TRBD2	TRBJ2-3	TGTGCCAGTAGTACCCAAGCGGGAACAGATACGCAGTATTTT	CASSTQAGTDTQYF
12	TRBV11-2	.	.	TRBJ2-3	TGTGCCAGCAGATCCCCCCTCGGTACGCAGTATTTT	CASRSPLGTQYF
14	TRBV10-2	.	TRBD2	TRBJ2-3	TGCGCCAGCGTAGCGGGGGGGCCGTCAGATACGCAGTATTTT	CASVAGGPSDTQYF
12	TRBV6-2/TRBV6-3	once	.	TRBJ1-2	TGTGCCAGCAGTTACTCGTTGTACCATTTTACCTTC	CASSYSLYHFTF
15	TRBV5-1	.	.	TRBJ1-1	TGCGCCAGCAGCTATCTGGGCGGAATGAACACTGAAGCTTTCTTT	CASSYLGGMNTEAFF
13	TRBV29-1	.	.	TRBJ1-6	TGCAGCGTTGCGTTGAATTCTGGTTCACCCCTCCACTTT	CSVALNSGSPLHF
14	TRBV2	.	.	TRBJ2-2	TGTGCCAGCAGTGAGGCAGGGGCGGGCGGGGAGCTGTTTTTT	CASSEAGAGGELFF
12	TRBV12-3/TRBV12-4	.	.	TRBJ2-7	TGTGCCAGCAGTTCATCCGGATACGAGCAGTACTTC	CASSSSGYEQYF
11	TRBV27	.	.	TRBJ2-7	TGTGCCAGCAGAGACTTCCGGGGGCTACACTTC	CASRDFRGLHF
14	TRBV27	.	.	TRBJ2-1	TGTGCCAGCAGTGGGTGGGCTGGAGACAATGAGCAGTTCTTC	CASSGWAGDNEQFF
14	TRBV30	.	.	TRBJ1-1	TGTGCCTGGAGGAGACAGGTTGCGAACACTGAAGCTTTCTTT	CAWRRQVANTEAFF
16	TRBV4-1	few	TRBD2	TRBJ2-3	TGCGCCAGCAGCCAAGTATCTAGCGGTAGCACAGATACGCAGTATTTT	CASSQVSSGSTDTQYF
13	TRBV12-3/TRBV12-4	.	.	TRBJ1-4	TGTGCCAGCAGTCCCGGACAAGCCGAAAAACTGTTTTTT	CASSPGQAEKLFF
14	TRBV6-4	.	.	TRBJ1-5	TGTGCCAGCAGTTACAGGGTAGAGCGGCAGCCCCAGCATTTT	CASSYRVERQPQHF
18	TRBV5-6	.	.	TRBJ1-3	TGTGCCAGCAGCTTGCCCCCCGGGGGTCCGAGCTCTGGAAACACCATATATTTT	CASSLPPGGPSSGNTIYF
13	TRBV30	.	.	TRBJ1-4	TGTGCCGGCCAGGTACAGGCCGGGGAAAAACTGTTTTTT	CAGQVQAGEKLFF
15	TRBV6-5	.	TRBD1	TRBJ2-5	TGTGCCAGCACCCCAACGGACAGGAGGCAAGAGACCCAGTACTTC	CASTPTDRRQETQYF
13	TRBV30	once	.	TRBJ2-4	TGTGCCTGGAGTGGGGGGGCCAAAAACATTCAGTACTTC	CAWSGGAKNIQYF
14	TRBV27	.	.	TRBJ1-5	TGTGCCAGCAGTTTGATACGGACGGGCCAGCCCCAGCATTTT	CASSLIRTGQPQHF
14	TRBV30	few	.	TRBJ1-1	TGTGCCTGGAGTGGAGGGCCCTGGGGCACTGAAGCTTTCTTT	CAWSGGPWGTEAFF
16	TRBV5-1	.	.	TRBJ2-1	TGCGCCAGCCAGATCACTAGTTCGAGCTCCTACAATGAGCAGTTCTTC	CASQITSSSSYNEQFF